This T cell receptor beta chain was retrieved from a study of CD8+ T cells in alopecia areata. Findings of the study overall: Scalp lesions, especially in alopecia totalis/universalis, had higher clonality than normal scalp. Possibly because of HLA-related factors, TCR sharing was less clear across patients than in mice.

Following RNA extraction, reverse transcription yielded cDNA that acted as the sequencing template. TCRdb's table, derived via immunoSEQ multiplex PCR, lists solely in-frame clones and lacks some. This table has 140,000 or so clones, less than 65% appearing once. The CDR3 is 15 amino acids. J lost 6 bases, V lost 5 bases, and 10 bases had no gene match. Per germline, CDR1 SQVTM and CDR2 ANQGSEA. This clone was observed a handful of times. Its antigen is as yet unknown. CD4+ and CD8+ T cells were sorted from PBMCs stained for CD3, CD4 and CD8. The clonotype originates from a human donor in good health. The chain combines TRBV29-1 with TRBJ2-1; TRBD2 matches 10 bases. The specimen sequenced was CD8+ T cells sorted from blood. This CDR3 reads CSVPGLIAGGNEQFF. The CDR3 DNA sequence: TGCAGCGTTCCAGGTTTGATAGCGGGAGGCAATGAGCAGTTCTTC.